The clone carrying this T cell receptor beta chain was picked up a small number of times. The time point here: second of two post-therapy site-matched biopsies about two months apart. Sequenced by immunoSEQ multiplex PCR; TCRdb stores in-frame clones only, minus some. The top ten hold over 10% of the sample, which has about 8,200 clones, about three fifths seen once. The data belong to a study of T cells in tumors after PD-1 blockade. CDR1 and CDR2 (germline): LGHDT, YNNKEL (reference sequence). Trimming pared 0 bases from V and 3 bases from J, leaving 9 bases between. The CDR3 length is 15 residues. This receptor was taken from a human donor with basal cell carcinoma. The sample here was tumor tissue, taken after anti-PD-1 treatment. V gene TRBV3-1 (or the pseudogene TRBV3-2) combines with J gene TRBJ1-5; possible D gene TRBD1, 5 bases. CDR3 amino acids: CASSQDGAPNQPQHF. The CDR3 DNA follows: TGTGCCAGCAGCCAAGATGGGGCTCCCAATCAGCCCCAGCATTTT.